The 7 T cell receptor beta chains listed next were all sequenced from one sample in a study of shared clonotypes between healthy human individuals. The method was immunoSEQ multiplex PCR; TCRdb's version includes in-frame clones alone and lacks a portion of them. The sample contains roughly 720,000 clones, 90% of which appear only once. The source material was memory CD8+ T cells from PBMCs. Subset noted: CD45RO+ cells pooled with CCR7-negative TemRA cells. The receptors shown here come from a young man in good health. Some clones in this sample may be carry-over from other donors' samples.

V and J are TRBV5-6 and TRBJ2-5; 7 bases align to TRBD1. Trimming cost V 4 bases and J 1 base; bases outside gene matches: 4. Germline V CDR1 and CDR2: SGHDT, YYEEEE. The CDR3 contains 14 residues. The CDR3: CASSLGDSQETQYF. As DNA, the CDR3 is TGTGCCAGCAGCCTGGGGGACAGCCAAGAGACCCAGTACTTC.

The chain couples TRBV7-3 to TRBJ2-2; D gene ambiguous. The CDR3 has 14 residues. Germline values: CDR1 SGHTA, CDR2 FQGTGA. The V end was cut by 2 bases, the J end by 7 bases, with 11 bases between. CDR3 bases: TGTGCCAGCAGCTTATGGCCGGGTAACGGGGAGCTGTTTTTT. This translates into CASSLWPGNGELFF.

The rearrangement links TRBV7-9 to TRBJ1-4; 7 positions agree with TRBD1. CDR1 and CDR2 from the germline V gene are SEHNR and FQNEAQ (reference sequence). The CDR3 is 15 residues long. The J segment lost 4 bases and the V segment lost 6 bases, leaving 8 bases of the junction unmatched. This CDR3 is CASRPGTAFNEKLFF. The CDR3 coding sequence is TGTGCCAGCAGACCCGGGACAGCCTTTAATGAAAAACTGTTTTTT.

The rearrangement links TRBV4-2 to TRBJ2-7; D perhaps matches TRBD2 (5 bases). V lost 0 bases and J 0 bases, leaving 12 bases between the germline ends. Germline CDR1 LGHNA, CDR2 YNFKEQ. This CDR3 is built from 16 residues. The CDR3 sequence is CASSQDSSVPSYEQYF. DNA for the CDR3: TGTGCCAGCAGCCAAGACAGTAGCGTACCCTCCTACGAGCAGTACTTC.

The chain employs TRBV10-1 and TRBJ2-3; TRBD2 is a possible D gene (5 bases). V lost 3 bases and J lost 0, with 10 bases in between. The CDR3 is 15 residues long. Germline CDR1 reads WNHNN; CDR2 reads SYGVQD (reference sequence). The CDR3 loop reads CASSDGGSSTDTQYF. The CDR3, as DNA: TGCGCCAGCAGTGACGGCGGGTCTAGCACAGATACGCAGTATTTT.

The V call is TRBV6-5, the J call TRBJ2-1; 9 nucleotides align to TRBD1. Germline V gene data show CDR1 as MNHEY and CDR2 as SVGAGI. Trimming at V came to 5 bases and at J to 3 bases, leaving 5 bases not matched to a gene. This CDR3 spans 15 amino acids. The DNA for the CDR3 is TGTGCCAGCAGTATGGGACAGGGAAACTACAATGAGCAGTTCTTC. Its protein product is CASSMGQGNYNEQFF.

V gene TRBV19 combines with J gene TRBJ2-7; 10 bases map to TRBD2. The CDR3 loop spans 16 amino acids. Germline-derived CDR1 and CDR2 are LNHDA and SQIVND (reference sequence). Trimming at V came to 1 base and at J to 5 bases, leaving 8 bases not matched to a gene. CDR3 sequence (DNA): TGTGCCAGTAGTATAGTTGGGCTAGCGGGAGTGGACGAGCAGTACTTC. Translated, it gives CASSIVGLAGVDEQYF.